These 7 T cell receptor beta chains originate from one sample sequenced in a study of cytomegalovirus exposure and HLA in healthy donors. Assay used: immunoSEQ multiplex PCR; TCRdb lists only in-frame clones, some missing. The sample has some 50,000 clones, just over 90% seen once. Sequenced sample: PBMCs. The receptors come from a woman younger than 30 in good health and CMV-seronegative.

The rearrangement links TRBV7-8 to TRBJ1-2; D is perhaps TRBD1 (6 bases). Germline V gives CDR1 SGHVS, CDR2 FQNEAQ. The V end was cut by 3 bases, the J end by 8 bases, with 13 bases between. This CDR3 is 13 amino acids long. CDR3 nucleotide sequence: TGTGCCAGCAGCTTTCTGGGGGCGCAGGGCTACACCTTC. It yields the protein CASSFLGAQGYTF.

A single count supports this clone. The V gene is TRBV30, the J gene TRBJ1-4, with unresolved D. V lost 3 bases and J lost 7, with 15 bases in between. There are 14 residues in the CDR3. Germline V lookup: CDR1 GTSNPN, CDR2 SVGIG (reference sequence). The CDR3 DNA reads TGTGCCTGGAGCCCCCGAGGTTTAGGTGAAAAACTGTTTTTT. Translated, it gives CAWSPRGLGEKLFF.

This clone showed up just once. This chain links TRBV4-1 with TRBJ1-4; D not certain. Trimming stripped 3 bases from V and 0 bases from J, with 11 bases between. Germline CDR1 and CDR2: MGHRA and YSYEKL. This CDR3 has 16 residues. CDR3 coding DNA: TGCGCCAGCAGCCATCTTCCCACTGCAACTAATGAAAAACTGTTTTTT. This gives the protein CASSHLPTATNEKLFF.

This clone was counted a single time. The V and J genes are TRBV7-9 and TRBJ2-3, with D uncertain. This CDR3 has 13 residues. Looked up from germline, CDR1 is SEHNR and CDR2 is FQNEAQ (reference sequence). The V gene lost 1 base and the J gene lost 7 bases, with 9 bases spanning the gap. The DNA for the CDR3 is TGTGCCAGCAGCTTAGGAGGTGTAAATACGCAGTATTTT. This gives the protein CASSLGGVNTQYF.

V gene TRBV5-1 combines with J gene TRBJ2-5; D perhaps matches TRBD2 (5 bases). CDR1 is SGHRS and CDR2 is YFSETQ in the germline V gene. This CDR3 contains 13 residues. V gave up 1 base and J gave up 4 bases, with 8 bases separating them. The CDR3 region is CASSLRLAETQYF. The CDR3 nucleotides are TGCGCCAGCAGCTTGCGTCTAGCAGAGACCCAGTACTTC.

Only a few counts were recorded for this clone. This sequence joins TRBV2 and TRBJ2-2; tentative D call: TRBD2 (6 bases). There are 17 residues in the CDR3. Germline CDR1 and CDR2: SNHLY and FYNNEI. V shed 1 base and J shed 3 bases, with 15 bases lying between them. CDR3 amino acids: CASSEVGGLVDTGELFF. CDR3 sequence (DNA): TGTGCCAGCAGTGAAGTAGGAGGGTTGGTCGACACCGGGGAGCTGTTTTTT.

J is TRBJ2-2 and V is TRBV9; TRBD2 might be the D (7 bases). Trimming took 1 base from V and 0 from J, leaving 19 bases between them. Germline values: CDR1 SGDLS, CDR2 YYNGEE. There are 19 residues in the CDR3. DNA for the CDR3: TGTGCCAGCAGCGTACCCAGGGTAGGGGGGGTCTCGAACACCGGGGAGCTGTTTTTT. Protein: CASSVPRVGGVSNTGELFF.